This is a list of T cell receptor beta chains from one sample in a study of CXCR3-negative and CXCR3-positive naive CD8 T cells. TCRdb reprocessed the 5' RACE reads and keeps a single row for each CDR3 protein, giving no DNA. The sample features about 43,000 distinct CDR3 sequences, with around 15% in its top ten. The sequenced material came from memory CD8+ T cells from blood. The receptors here all came from a human donor in good health. Some clones in this sample may be carry-over from other donors' samples. The CDR3 runs from the conserved cysteine through the conserved F or W. Fields, in order: J gene, CDR3 length, V gene, clone size, CDR3 protein. A row's size may be missing; if present it is once, few, many or a size class.

J gene: TRBJ2-2
CDR3 length: 17
V gene: TRBV9
clone size: .
CDR3 protein: CASSVPGQRVDTGELFF

J gene: TRBJ2-1
CDR3 length: 13
V gene: TRBV23-1
clone size: .
CDR3 protein: CASSQPDKDEQFF

J gene: TRBJ2-5
CDR3 length: 12
V gene: TRBV29-1
clone size: .
CDR3 protein: CSVDGTRETQYF

J gene: TRBJ1-1
CDR3 length: 16
V gene: TRBV4-3
clone size: .
CDR3 protein: CASSQDRAGPNTEAFF

J gene: TRBJ1-4
CDR3 length: 12
V gene: TRBV29-1
clone size: .
CDR3 protein: CTAGSTNEKLFF

J gene: TRBJ2-2
CDR3 length: 14
V gene: TRBV15
clone size: .
CDR3 protein: CATSRGGGTGELFF

J gene: TRBJ1-6
CDR3 length: 17
V gene: TRBV18
clone size: .
CDR3 protein: CASSPFAPGRYNSPLHF

J gene: TRBJ2-2
CDR3 length: 15
V gene: TRBV9
clone size: .
CDR3 protein: CASSVVSAPTGELFF

J gene: TRBJ2-7
CDR3 length: 14
V gene: TRBV7-9
clone size: .
CDR3 protein: CASSFQEGDTEQYF

J gene: TRBJ2-3
CDR3 length: 14
V gene: TRBV6-2/TRBV6-3
clone size: .
CDR3 protein: CASSYVVLTDTQYF

J gene: TRBJ1-2
CDR3 length: 11
V gene: TRBV29-1
clone size: .
CDR3 protein: CSVEGNGGYTF

J gene: TRBJ2-7
CDR3 length: 14
V gene: TRBV7-2
clone size: .
CDR3 protein: CASSFISGAVEQYF

J gene: TRBJ2-1
CDR3 length: 18
V gene: TRBV5-5
clone size: .
CDR3 protein: CASSLRQGPGRRGNEQFF

J gene: TRBJ2-3
CDR3 length: 16
V gene: TRBV12-3/TRBV12-4
clone size: .
CDR3 protein: CASSRPRERPDDTQYF

J gene: TRBJ1-1
CDR3 length: 14
V gene: TRBV5-1
clone size: .
CDR3 protein: CASSFGAVGTEAFF

J gene: TRBJ2-5
CDR3 length: 16
V gene: TRBV15
clone size: .
CDR3 protein: CATSRDWGRGRETQYF

J gene: TRBJ1-2
CDR3 length: 15
V gene: TRBV12-3/TRBV12-4
clone size: .
CDR3 protein: CASSPLAPSKGGYTF

J gene: TRBJ1-2
CDR3 length: 15
V gene: TRBV6-5
clone size: .
CDR3 protein: CASSYGQGINYGYTF

J gene: TRBJ2-7
CDR3 length: 14
V gene: TRBV13
clone size: .
CDR3 protein: CASSNADGIYEQYF

J gene: TRBJ1-6
CDR3 length: 15
V gene: TRBV7-3
clone size: .
CDR3 protein: CASSPTGSGNSPLHF

J gene: TRBJ2-3
CDR3 length: 15
V gene: TRBV19
clone size: .
CDR3 protein: CASSRGLAATDTQYF

J gene: TRBJ2-7
CDR3 length: 12
V gene: TRBV28
clone size: .
CDR3 protein: CASSLGAYEQYF

J gene: TRBJ2-1
CDR3 length: 12
V gene: TRBV6-6
clone size: .
CDR3 protein: CASSYGYNEQFF

J gene: TRBJ2-7
CDR3 length: 14
V gene: TRBV15
clone size: .
CDR3 protein: CATSQDRPTYEQYF

J gene: TRBJ1-4
CDR3 length: 16
V gene: TRBV7-9
clone size: .
CDR3 protein: CASSSPVGVQDEKLFF

J gene: TRBJ2-2
CDR3 length: 16
V gene: TRBV15
clone size: .
CDR3 protein: CATSRVEGASDGELFF

J gene: TRBJ2-5
CDR3 length: 17
V gene: TRBV28
clone size: .
CDR3 protein: CASSYPKTLGGEETQYF

J gene: TRBJ1-1
CDR3 length: 12
V gene: TRBV29-1
clone size: .
CDR3 protein: CSVEGKITEAFF

J gene: TRBJ2-1
CDR3 length: 16
V gene: TRBV9
clone size: .
CDR3 protein: CASSEDSGGPTNEQFF

J gene: TRBJ2-2
CDR3 length: 16
V gene: TRBV12-3/TRBV12-4
clone size: .
CDR3 protein: CASSLVAGVTTGELFF

J gene: TRBJ2-5
CDR3 length: 14
V gene: TRBV6-6
clone size: medium-sized
CDR3 protein: CASSPGTGEETQYF

J gene: TRBJ1-1
CDR3 length: 15
V gene: TRBV15
clone size: .
CDR3 protein: CATSERQGFRTEAFF

J gene: TRBJ1-1
CDR3 length: 13
V gene: TRBV12-3/TRBV12-4
clone size: .
CDR3 protein: CATRDGTFPEAFF

J gene: TRBJ2-7
CDR3 length: 16
V gene: TRBV7-2
clone size: .
CDR3 protein: CASSLTQGAGSYEQYF

J gene: TRBJ2-5
CDR3 length: 14
V gene: TRBV3-1
clone size: .
CDR3 protein: CASSLRGGQETQYF

J gene: TRBJ2-1
CDR3 length: 15
V gene: TRBV6-1
clone size: .
CDR3 protein: CASTHRTPSPNEQFF

J gene: TRBJ2-5
CDR3 length: 15
V gene: TRBV13
clone size: .
CDR3 protein: CASSLVSGIQETQYF

J gene: TRBJ2-7
CDR3 length: 16
V gene: TRBV4-3
clone size: .
CDR3 protein: CASSQDEAGEGNEQYF

J gene: TRBJ2-7
CDR3 length: 14
V gene: TRBV7-2
clone size: .
CDR3 protein: CASSYGTGTYEQYF

J gene: TRBJ2-3
CDR3 length: 14
V gene: TRBV28
clone size: .
CDR3 protein: CASRVRRPTDTQYF

J gene: TRBJ2-2
CDR3 length: 15
V gene: TRBV6-2/TRBV6-3
clone size: .
CDR3 protein: CASSYSPGENGELFF

J gene: TRBJ2-1
CDR3 length: 14
V gene: TRBV29-1
clone size: .
CDR3 protein: CSVGVVGGSYEQFF

J gene: TRBJ2-6
CDR3 length: 18
V gene: TRBV4-3
clone size: .
CDR3 protein: CASSQAETGESGANVLTF

J gene: TRBJ2-7
CDR3 length: 20
V gene: TRBV28
clone size: .
CDR3 protein: CASSGIWDRALAGEAYEQYF

J gene: TRBJ1-6
CDR3 length: 14
V gene: TRBV3-1
clone size: .
CDR3 protein: CASSTLVYNSPLHF

J gene: TRBJ2-7
CDR3 length: 14
V gene: TRBV5-6
clone size: .
CDR3 protein: CASSWWDRSYEQYF

J gene: TRBJ2-7
CDR3 length: 15
V gene: TRBV7-8
clone size: .
CDR3 protein: CASSLRTGGSYEQYF

J gene: TRBJ1-1
CDR3 length: 12
V gene: TRBV18
clone size: .
CDR3 protein: CAAGFLNTEAFF

J gene: TRBJ2-2
CDR3 length: 14
V gene: TRBV29-1
clone size: .
CDR3 protein: CSVTGVSNTGELFF

J gene: TRBJ2-3
CDR3 length: 12
V gene: TRBV12-3/TRBV12-4
clone size: .
CDR3 protein: CASSFITDTQYF

J gene: TRBJ1-2
CDR3 length: 12
V gene: TRBV20-1
clone size: .
CDR3 protein: CSARDHRRSYTF

J gene: TRBJ2-5
CDR3 length: 14
V gene: TRBV12-3/TRBV12-4
clone size: .
CDR3 protein: CASSFAQMVETQYF

J gene: TRBJ2-7
CDR3 length: 13
V gene: TRBV2
clone size: .
CDR3 protein: CASSVGGSYEQYF

J gene: TRBJ2-1
CDR3 length: 12
V gene: TRBV29-1
clone size: .
CDR3 protein: CSVVITYNEQFF

J gene: TRBJ2-2
CDR3 length: 13
V gene: TRBV29-1
clone size: .
CDR3 protein: CSVGSSNTGELFF